This T cell receptor beta chain was sequenced for a study of cytomegalovirus exposure and HLA in healthy donors. Produced via immunoSEQ multiplex PCR; TCRdb's table is partial and in-frame only. The sample has approximately 180,000 clones; about 87% are singletons. CDR1 and CDR2 (germline): ENHRY, SYGVKD. Trimming cost V 6 bases and J 5 bases, with 10 bases left between them. This CDR3 contains 12 residues. In this sample, this clone turned up a few times. This sequence was found in a woman aged 30 to 39 in good health and CMV-seronegative. The rearrangement uses TRBV10-3 and TRBJ1-1; tentative D call: TRBD1 (5 bases). Sequencing was carried out using PBMCs. The CDR3, as DNA: TGTGCCATCAGCTCGACAGATACTGAAGCTTTCTTT. Translated: CAISSTDTEAFF.